The rows below give T cell receptor beta chains drawn from one sample of a study of T cells in Graves' hyperthyroidism and ophthalmopathy. MiXCR, applied by TCRdb to the multiplex PCR reads, yields one record per CDR3 protein. Of around 700,000 distinct CDR3 sequences listed, about 17% are singletons. Sequenced sample: blood. The receptors shown here come from a woman between 50 and 59 years old with Graves' hyperthyroidism that later progressed to Graves' ophthalmopathy. Each CDR3 is given with its conserved first and last residue. The D gene is left open where the match is weak. Clone size is given for some rows only: seen once, a few or many times, or a class if the clone is expanded.

clone_size: NA
v_call: TRBV24-1
j_call: TRBJ1-4
d_call: NA
cdr3_aa: CATSEGDSGNEKLFF
cdr3_nt: TGTGCCACCAGTGAGGGCGACAGCGGCAATGAAAAACTGTTTTTT

clone_size: many
v_call: TRBV30
j_call: TRBJ1-4
d_call: NA
cdr3_aa: CAWSVGDPYRGKLFF
cdr3_nt: TGTGCCTGGAGCGTTGGGGACCCTTACCGGGGAAAACTGTTTTTT

clone_size: NA
v_call: TRBV4-1
j_call: TRBJ1-1
d_call: NA
cdr3_aa: CASSQDLTAWNTEAFF
cdr3_nt: TGCGCCAGCAGCCAAGATCTTACGGCCTGGAACACTGAAGCTTTCTTT

clone_size: few
v_call: TRBV11-2
j_call: TRBJ2-5
d_call: TRBD1
cdr3_aa: CASSGIRTGAQGTQYF
cdr3_nt: TGTGCCAGCAGCGGCATACGAACAGGGGCCCAAGGGACCCAGTACTTC

clone_size: NA
v_call: TRBV27
j_call: TRBJ2-1
d_call: TRBD2
cdr3_aa: CASINLAGPYNEQFF
cdr3_nt: TGTGCCAGCATCAATCTAGCGGGGCCGTACAATGAGCAGTTCTTC

clone_size: many
v_call: TRBV11-2
j_call: TRBJ2-5
d_call: TRBD1
cdr3_aa: CASSLERMDRGGETQYF
cdr3_nt: TGTGCCAGCAGCTTAGAACGTATGGACAGGGGGGGAGAGACCCAGTACTTC

clone_size: many
v_call: TRBV16
j_call: TRBJ1-3
d_call: NA
cdr3_aa: CASSQSGTSGNTIYF
cdr3_nt: TGTGCCAGCAGCCAATCGGGGACCTCTGGAAACACCATATATTTT

clone_size: NA
v_call: TRBV5-1
j_call: TRBJ1-4
d_call: TRBD1
cdr3_aa: CASSIAGTADEKLFF
cdr3_nt: TGCGCCAGCAGCATCGCCGGGACAGCGGATGAAAAACTGTTTTTT

clone_size: few
v_call: TRBV20-1
j_call: TRBJ2-7
d_call: NA
cdr3_aa: CSASHQGHRYEQYF
cdr3_nt: TGCAGTGCATCGCACCAGGGGCATCGTTACGAGCAGTACTTC

clone_size: NA
v_call: TRBV2
j_call: TRBJ1-2
d_call: NA
cdr3_aa: CASMGNRDTGSNGYTF
cdr3_nt: TGTGCCAGCATGGGGAACCGGGACACAGGGTCTAATGGCTACACCTTC

clone_size: few
v_call: TRBV18
j_call: TRBJ1-5
d_call: NA
cdr3_aa: CASSPATDALGNQPQHF
cdr3_nt: TGTGCCAGCTCACCTGCCACGGACGCTCTGGGCAATCAGCCCCAGCATTTT

clone_size: NA
v_call: TRBV24-1
j_call: TRBJ1-4
d_call: TRBD1
cdr3_aa: CATSDHTGGLNEKLFF
cdr3_nt: TGTGCCACCAGTGATCATACAGGGGGCCTTAATGAAAAACTGTTTTTT

clone_size: many
v_call: TRBV6-2/TRBV6-3
j_call: TRBJ2-3
d_call: TRBD2
cdr3_aa: CASVLSGGGTDTQYF
cdr3_nt: TGTGCCAGCGTATTAAGCGGGGGCGGCACAGATACGCAGTATTTT

clone_size: few
v_call: TRBV25-1
j_call: TRBJ1-1
d_call: NA
cdr3_aa: CASSGAEAFF
cdr3_nt: TGTGCCAGCAGTGGCGCTGAAGCTTTCTTT

clone_size: NA
v_call: TRBV4-1
j_call: TRBJ2-1
d_call: NA
cdr3_aa: CASKQDSTYNEQFF
cdr3_nt: TGCGCCAGCAAACAAGACAGTACCTACAATGAGCAGTTCTTC

clone_size: many
v_call: TRBV12-3/TRBV12-4
j_call: TRBJ2-1
d_call: TRBD1
cdr3_aa: CASSFTPGTGGENEQFF
cdr3_nt: TGTGCCAGCAGTTTTACCCCCGGGACAGGGGGGGAGAATGAGCAGTTCTTC

clone_size: NA
v_call: TRBV5-1
j_call: TRBJ2-3
d_call: TRBD2
cdr3_aa: CASSLLAGGYTDTQYF
cdr3_nt: TGCGCCAGCAGCTTACTAGCGGGGGGCTACACAGATACGCAGTATTTT

clone_size: many
v_call: TRBV20-1
j_call: TRBJ1-6
d_call: TRBD1
cdr3_aa: CSALKDRVKTDNSPLHF
cdr3_nt: TGCAGTGCTTTGAAAGACAGGGTGAAAACAGATAATTCACCCCTCCACTTT

clone_size: NA
v_call: TRBV5-1
j_call: TRBJ2-2
d_call: TRBD1
cdr3_aa: CASNRRQGAPGELFF
cdr3_nt: TGCGCCAGTAACCGACGACAGGGGGCTCCCGGGGAGCTGTTTTTT

clone_size: many
v_call: TRBV7-9
j_call: TRBJ1-5
d_call: NA
cdr3_aa: CASSRSRVGDNQPQHF
cdr3_nt: TGTGCCAGCAGCCGATCCAGGGTCGGGGACAATCAGCCCCAGCATTTT

clone_size: few
v_call: TRBV11-2
j_call: TRBJ1-2
d_call: NA
cdr3_aa: CASSLVEGGPGYTF
cdr3_nt: TGTGCCAGCAGCTTAGTTGAGGGGGGTCCTGGCTACACCTTC

clone_size: many
v_call: TRBV7-2
j_call: TRBJ2-7
d_call: TRBD1
cdr3_aa: CASSPSRTGAYEQYF
cdr3_nt: TGTGCCAGCAGCCCTAGTAGGACAGGGGCCTACGAGCAGTACTTC

clone_size: NA
v_call: TRBV19
j_call: TRBJ1-5
d_call: NA
cdr3_aa: CASSKGQRNNQPQHF
cdr3_nt: TGTGCCAGTAGTAAAGGACAGAGAAACAATCAGCCCCAGCATTTT

clone_size: NA
v_call: TRBV6-1
j_call: TRBJ1-5
d_call: NA
cdr3_aa: CASRGRPVDQPQHF
cdr3_nt: TGTGCCAGCCGGGGTCGCCCGGTGGATCAGCCCCAGCATTTT

clone_size: NA
v_call: TRBV27
j_call: TRBJ2-1
d_call: TRBD2
cdr3_aa: CASSFYSTSGGTRILSYNEQFF
cdr3_nt: TGTGCCAGCAGTTTCTACTCAACTAGCGGGGGGACACGCATTCTCTCCTACAATGAGCAGTTCTTC

clone_size: many
v_call: TRBV3-1
j_call: TRBJ1-1
d_call: NA
cdr3_aa: CASSQALAGRGRTEAFF
cdr3_nt: TGTGCCAGCAGTCAGGCCCTAGCAGGGAGGGGTAGGACTGAAGCTTTCTTT

clone_size: few
v_call: TRBV5-1
j_call: TRBJ2-1
d_call: TRBD2
cdr3_aa: CASSSALAGGHDEQFF
cdr3_nt: TGCGCCAGCAGCTCGGCTCTAGCGGGGGGGCACGATGAGCAGTTCTTC

clone_size: many
v_call: TRBV6-5
j_call: TRBJ1-1
d_call: TRBD1
cdr3_aa: CASSYYRGRNTEAFF
cdr3_nt: TGTGCCAGCAGTTACTACAGGGGGCGGAACACTGAAGCTTTCTTT

clone_size: few
v_call: TRBV20-1
j_call: TRBJ1-6
d_call: TRBD1
cdr3_aa: CSAREAGGESYNSPLHF
cdr3_nt: TGCAGTGCTAGAGAAGCAGGGGGAGAGTCCTATAATTCACCCCTCCACTTT